This T cell receptor beta chain appears in the sequencing data of a study of cytomegalovirus exposure and HLA in healthy donors (dated by TCRdb to 2015 to 2018). Background on the whole study: An earlier analysis of fewer than 750 of the donors reported over 250 Gb of sequence data and 117 million unique TCR beta sequences obtained from about 179 million T cells. Roughly 300 gigabases of sequencing data and approximately 93 million unique TCR sequences were included in an early release covering under 650 HLA-typed donors. Of the roughly 420 genotyped donors, 70% to 90% were placed in the genetic ancestry cluster associated with self-reported Caucasian donors. The aim of the study was to test whether cataloging public T cell receptors could identify signatures of past pathogen exposure. The study used immunosequencing to profile the T cell repertoires of 600 to 850 subjects and linked those repertoires to cytomegalovirus serostatus. Besides the first cohort of hundreds of subjects, a separate validation cohort made up of 120 different subjects was used. To predict cytomegalovirus infection status, the study brought together high-throughput TCR immunosequencing, statistical association of individual TCRs with disease status, and machine learning. To study patterns of TCR occurrence, a later analysis re-analyzed previously published TCR beta repertoires from several hundred donors and added high-resolution HLA genotyping. The later analysis used no new phenotypic data to find candidate immune exposures, relying instead on TCR beta sequences and their occurrence across donors. An earlier analysis of nearly 600 of the donors applied high-throughput TCR beta sequencing to assess whether each TCR beta V gene segment acted as functional or pseudogenic. Alongside the repertoire data, information on donor age, sex, ethnicity and CMV serostatus was compiled. A later genetic analysis used genome-wide SNP genotypes for about three fifths of the roughly 700 donors, treating that subset as a discovery cohort. All discovery cohort repertoires had been generated on a single sequencing platform. Class I and class II HLA loci were covered by the typing at four-digit resolution. Typing coverage varied by locus: about 620-630 donors for A, B, C, DRB1 and DQB1; more than 500 for DQA1; around 610 for DPA1; roughly 450 for DPB1. Four or five DR-DQ haplotypes were handled as single units for association and clustering because linkage in the cohort was strong. Among 300 to 500 genotyped donors of the cohort, an average of around 250,000 unique TCR beta nucleotide sequences was sequenced per donor, of which about 19% were non-productive.

Paper-wide results and their limitations: In a later analysis, HLA-associated TCR beta chains showed more clonal expansion and lower generation probabilities than non-associated chains that were equally common. Only TCR beta chains were sequenced in this cohort, and the absence of alpha or paired-chain data limited detectable features. A further reported finding was that TCR beta sequences accurately predicted the HLA-A and HLA-B alleles for most subjects in the first cohort. At a false discovery rate of 0.05, a later analysis linked some 18,000 TCR beta sequences to specific HLA alleles. In a later analysis, several top co-occurrence clusters were reported to appear linked to parvovirus B19, influenza, CMV and Epstein-Barr virus. Because HLA typing was unavailable for some donors at each locus, only the typed subset was used in association tests. A later genetic analysis associated a missense DCLRE1C variant with V-gene and J-gene trimming of TCR beta chains, and an independent cohort replicated the association. In a later analysis, the rate of TCR association differed among HLA loci, with DRB1 alleles having the most associated TCRs and HLA-C alleles having the fewest. The classifier was reported to diagnose cytomegalovirus status with high specificity and sensitivity in both the original cohort and the validation cohort. Linkage disequilibrium might explain the correlated functional status among segregating V segments, but an unknown experimental factor could not be excluded. Roughly uniform sequencing depth across donors was assumed in presence/absence analyses, although this assumption may not hold. Compared with the 666-donor mean, donors in an Asian-associated ancestry cluster had fewer N-insertions in productive TCRs, according to a later genetic analysis. Because the 87-base-pair reads could not distinguish some IMGT-functional V segments, including TRBV6-2 and TRBV6-3, those segments were excluded. The only immune exposure information available for the cohort was CMV serostatus. Because counts were too low, more than 15 rarely observed V segments, including chromosome 9 orphons, were left out of the earlier analysis of some 600 of the donors. In the study, 150 to 200 TCR beta chains were listed as associated with cytomegalovirus. The authors suggested that the approach could potentially be generalized to other disease states and immunological phenotypes. In an earlier analysis of around 600 of the donors, most TCR beta V segments appeared in productive rearrangements about 87% or about 30% of the time, broadly matching IMGT annotations. Most TCR sequences were seen in very few donors, while some public TCRs were found in many individuals. A cluster of highly shared sequence variants was judged likely to be a technical artifact of the sequencing pipeline. According to a later analysis, most CMV-associated TCR beta chains appeared to be HLA-restricted, and the HLA associations seemed to be driven largely by CMV exposure. When HLA alleles, especially DR and DQ, strongly co-occurred, attributing TCR associations to individual alleles was difficult. Three of the identified cytomegalovirus-associated TCR beta chains were confirmed in vitro to be specific for cytomegalovirus antigens.

The method was the immunoSEQ multiplex PCR assay. The multiplex PCR relied on a mix of 60 forward primers for TCR Vbeta segments and 13 reverse primers for TCR Jbeta segments. The CDR3 region of rearranged TCR beta genes was amplified from genomic DNA with a multiplex PCR assay. Amplified TCR beta libraries were sequenced as 87-base-pair reads on the Illumina HiSeq System. In the authors' own workflow: A later analysis counted tens of millions of unique TCR beta chains across the 690 or so repertoires, and some 11 million of these chains were shared by at least two donors. Raw reads were error-corrected and collapsed into unique sequences by a nearest-neighbor algorithm in which closely related sequences were merged to remove PCR and sequencing errors. To assign V, D and J gene segments, CDR3 sequences were aligned to IMGT reference sequences. For a sequence to be retained, at least a six-nucleotide match to both a V gene segment and a J gene segment was required. A rearrangement was called productive if the CDR3 had no stop codons and remained in frame with V and J, and every other rearrangement was called non-productive. Following IMGT convention, CDR3 was defined as the stretch from the second conserved V-encoded cysteine to the conserved J-encoded phenylalanine. The earlier analysis of about 560 of the donors excluded any sequence lacking an unambiguous match to a single V gene segment. In an earlier analysis of a few hundred of the donors, a V segment was called functional when productive rearrangements were above 56.7%, and segregating when the standard deviation between donors exceeded 5%. A statistical classification framework was built for diagnosing cytomegalovirus status from the catalog of TCR beta chain sequences. In a later analysis, TCR nucleotide sequences were compared against IMGT/GENE-DB human TR gene sequences so that V and J genes could be assigned. In a later analysis, CDR3 sequences and most-parsimonious VDJ recombination scenarios were assigned using the TCRdist pipeline. In a later analysis, each TCR beta chain was defined by its CDR3 amino acid sequence together with its V-gene family, and reads without a unique V-gene family were excluded. To address suspected cross-contamination and a sequencing artifact, a later analysis removed under 600 highly shared, low-generation-probability nucleotide sequences. In a later analysis, a clonal expansion index for each public chain was calculated from normalized within-repertoire ranks of inferred template counts. Generation probabilities in a later analysis came from a VDJ recombination model fitted to out-of-frame rearrangements, and those results were checked against IGoR. In a later analysis, hypergeometric tests were used to score TCR-TCR, TCR-HLA and TCR-CMV co-occurrence, with a repertoire-size bias correction applied to TCR pairs. A later analysis estimated false discovery rates by permuting HLA or CMV assignments 20 times. In a later analysis, co-occurring TCRs were grouped using DBSCAN, and TCRdist sequence similarity was added for clustering within HLA-allele-positive subsets. Repertoires with fewer than 30,000 or more than 120,000 public chains were left out of co-occurrence clustering, as were a handful of repertoires with anomalous nucleotide sharing. TCRdb took this table from immuneACCESS and kept in-frame rearrangements with V and J called. Such tables lack part of the clones; where checked against another copy, unresolved V genes explain under half of the gap, and the rest is unexplained. That table gives V, J and clone size, and the DNA gave D and trimming. This sample lists 110,000 to 150,000 clones; 76% were detected once. The top ten hold 1.5% to 2% of the sample.

The cohort consisted of 650 to 850 healthy bone marrow donors. At the time of sampling, all cohort members were nominally healthy, though unrecorded immune exposures were likely present. The donor was CMV seronegative and belonged to the group of under 400 seronegative cohort members. Each donor provided a peripheral blood sample, and peripheral blood mononuclear cells were used for TCR beta sequencing. Genomic DNA was extracted from the blood cell samples with the Qiagen DNeasy Blood Extraction Kit. About this clone itself: The antigen it recognizes is unknown. Base qualities are not provided; no much larger clone lies one nucleotide away.

V is pruned by 2 bases and J by 6 bases, leaving 7 bases of the junction without a gene match. Reading the germline V gene gives CDR1 MNHEY and CDR2 SVGAGI. The CDR3 runs 15 residues from the cysteine to the phenylalanine. Only the CDR3 region is kept as DNA, spanning 45 bases read in frame from base 1. The chain is made from TRBV6-5 and TRBJ1-5; TRBD1 fits 7 bases in the junction. The specimen was PBMCs. This receptor was taken from a woman in her thirties or forties in good health and CMV-seronegative. The CDR3 region has the sequence CASSYETGSSQPQHF. The DNA sequence is as follows: TGTGCCAGCAGTTACGAGACAGGGAGTTCTCAGCCCCAGCATTTT.